This T cell receptor (beta chain) derives from a study of T cells in Graves' hyperthyroidism and ophthalmopathy. Study results and limitations: Blood shared most expanded thyroid clonotypes above 0.001. Model output signaled ophthalmopathy a median about seven months ahead of onset.

With duration under 3 months, ophthalmopathy was active: Clinical Activity Score at least 3, NOSPECS at least 4. Source material for PBMCs was 10 ml fresh peripheral blood. This CDR3 is built from 13 residues. The V end lost 6 bases, the J end lost 3 bases, and 11 bases lay between the germline ends. The V gene's germline CDR1 is LNHDA and CDR2 SQIVND (reference sequence). Notes on this clonotype: Its antigen is undetermined.

Template material for amplifying TCR beta CDR3 regions consisted of RNA transcripts. The HTBI set primed first-round TCR CDR3 RT-PCR. From the multiplex PCR reads, TCRdb called clonotypes with MiXCR, one entry per CDR3 protein. This table holds roughly 380,000 distinct CDR3 sequences, 15% to 20% found once. This TCR was sampled from a woman in her thirties or forties with Graves' ophthalmopathy. Sequenced input: blood. The gene calls are TRBV19 and TRBJ1-2; TRBD1 might be the D (6 bases). CDR3 nucleotide sequence: TGTGCCAGTAGAGGACAGCTTTACTATGGCTACACCTTC. It codes for CASRGQLYYGYTF.